This T cell receptor (beta chain) was captured by sequencing in a study of T cells in Graves' hyperthyroidism and ophthalmopathy. Findings and limits, study-wide: Most clonotypes expanded in the thyroid (above 0.001) were also present in blood.

Ophthalmopathy patients all had a Clinical Activity Score of at least 3, a NOSPECS grade of at least 4 and disease under 3 months old. With regard to this clonotype: Its matching antigen is unknown.

There were TCR beta CDR3 regions amplified from RNA transcripts. The HTBI primer set drove a first-round RT-PCR of the TCR CDR3. A single record per CDR3 protein comes from TCRdb applying MiXCR to the multiplex PCR reads. The table has 360,000 or so distinct CDR3 sequences, around 15% seen once; the top ten hold roughly a fifth. CDR3 length: 15 amino acids. Germline V gives CDR1 LGHDT, CDR2 YNNKEL (reference sequence). The V and J ends lost 4 bases and 9 bases, in that order; junction bases with no gene match: 11. V and J are TRBV3-1 and TRBJ2-1, with 8 bases matching TRBD2. This receptor was obtained from a woman aged 60 to 75 with Graves' ophthalmopathy. Sample: blood. Here the CDR3 reads CASSPDLAAGGEQFF. The CDR3 DNA follows: TGTGCCAGCAGCCCGGACCTAGCCGCGGGGGGTGAGCAGTTCTTC.